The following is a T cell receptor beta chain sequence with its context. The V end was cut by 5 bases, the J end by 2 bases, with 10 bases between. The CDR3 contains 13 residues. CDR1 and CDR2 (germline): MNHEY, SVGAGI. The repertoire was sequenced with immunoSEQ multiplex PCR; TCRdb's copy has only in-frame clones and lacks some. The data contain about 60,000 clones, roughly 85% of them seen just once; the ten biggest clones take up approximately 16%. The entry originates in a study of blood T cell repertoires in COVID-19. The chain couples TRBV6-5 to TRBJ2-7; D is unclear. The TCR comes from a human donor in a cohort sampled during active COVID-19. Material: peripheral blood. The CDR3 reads CASSPLWPYEQYF. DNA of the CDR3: TGTGCCAGCAGTCCACTATGGCCCTACGAGCAGTACTTC.